One and the same sample provided the 27 T cell receptor beta chains below, sequenced in a study of molecular identifiers for immune sequencing clone quantification. TCRdb recomputed calls from the PCR reads with MiXCR, one row per CDR3 protein. The sample lists 60,000 to 65,000 distinct CDR3 sequences, around a fifth occurring once. Sequenced: naive CD8+ T cells from blood, with Jurkat cell RNA spiked in. This sample's subset: FACS-sorted CD8+CD4-CCR7+CD45RA+ naive T cells. Receptors originate from a human donor in good health. Some libraries in this study had Jurkat cell RNA spiked in.

This clonotype was counted at least ten times. This sequence joins TRBV20-1 and TRBJ2-7, with 8 bases lining up with TRBD1. The germline gives CDR1 DFQATT, CDR2 SNEGSKA (reference sequence). This CDR3 spans 15 amino acids. V lost 6 bases and J lost 4; bases outside the gene matches: 14. Here the CDR3 DNA reads TGCAGTGCCAGCAGTGTGGGGACAGGCCGATACGAGCAGTACTTC. Amino acids: CSASSVGTGRYEQYF.

This clonotype was detected ten times or more. The gene calls are TRBV29-1 and TRBJ2-7; maybe TRBD1 (6 bases). The germline CDR1 and CDR2 sequences are SQVTM and ANQGSEA. Trimming shortened V by 6 bases and J by 3 bases, and 18 bases separated the two germline ends. CDR3 length equals 14 residues. CDR3 in amino acids: CSVRWAGAYYEQYF. The CDR3 DNA follows: TGCAGCGTCCGTTGGGCAGGGGCCTACTACGAGCAGTACTTC.

This clonotype has a count of ten or more. The V and J genes are TRBV13 and TRBJ2-2, with D possibly being TRBD2 (6 bases). The CDR3 spans 16 residues. In germline, CDR1 is PRHDT, CDR2 FYEKMQ (reference sequence). V lost 7 bases and J lost 7, with 22 bases in between. CDR3 loop: CASTPGGRLISGELFF. The CDR3 DNA reads TGTGCCAGCACCCCCGGAGGGAGACTCATTAGCGGGGAGCTGTTTTTT.

This clonotype was counted many times. The chain carries TRBV27 and TRBJ1-5; tentative D call: TRBD1 (5 bases). The CDR3 spans 15 residues. Per the germline V gene, CDR1 is MNHEY and CDR2 is SMNVEV (reference sequence). Trimming stripped 6 bases from V and 3 bases from J, with 15 bases between. CDR3 in amino acids: CASRTYGADNQPQHF. The CDR3 DNA reads TGTGCCAGCAGAACCTATGGGGCAGACAATCAGCCCCAGCATTTT.

This clonotype was detected many times. The V gene is TRBV12-3 or TRBV12-4, the J gene TRBJ1-5; D call uncertain. The CDR3 covers 14 residues. V shed 7 bases and J shed 0 bases, with 10 bases lying between them. The CDR3 DNA follows: TGTGCCAGCACCCCTGACCTTAGCAATCAGCCCCAGCATTTT. Its protein product is CASTPDLSNQPQHF.

This clonotype was counted many times. V is TRBV7-9 and J is TRBJ2-7; 8 nucleotides agree with TRBD2. The ends lost 7 bases at V and 6 bases at J; junction bases unmatched: 11. The CDR3 is made up of 14 amino acids. Germline V gene lookup returns CDR1 SEHNR and CDR2 FQNEAQ (reference sequence). The CDR3 is CASTQPGGSGEQYF. For the CDR3, the DNA is TGTGCCAGCACCCAACCGGGAGGGTCGGGCGAGCAGTACTTC.

This clonotype was seen at least ten times. V is TRBV4-1 and J is TRBJ2-7, with 8 bases that match TRBD2. Germline-derived CDR1 and CDR2 are MGHRA and YSYEKL. This CDR3 comprises 15 residues. V lost 4 bases to trimming and J lost 3 bases; unmatched junction nucleotides: 8. In DNA, the CDR3 is TGCGCCAGCAGCCTCACTAGCGGAGCTAGCTACGAGCAGTACTTC. This codes for CASSLTSGASYEQYF.

This clonotype was found many times. V is TRBV4-3 and J is TRBJ1-4, with unresolved D. This CDR3 region has 18 residues. Germline V gives CDR1 LGHNA, CDR2 YSLEER. V lost 1 base and J 5 bases, leaving 20 bases between the germline ends. The CDR3 DNA reads as TGCGCCAGCAGCCAAGGATCAGGCACAAGGATATCGAATGAAAAACTGTTTTTT. Protein product: CASSQGSGTRISNEKLFF.

This clonotype appeared many times. This sequence joins TRBV19 and TRBJ2-2; no clear D gene. The CDR3 runs 13 residues. V lost 5 bases, J lost 6 bases, and 10 bases lay in between. Per the germline V gene, CDR1 is LNHDA and CDR2 is SQIVND (reference sequence). The CDR3 DNA is TGTGCCAGTAGTTTACCTGAAGCCGGGGAGCTGTTTTTT. Its translation is CASSLPEAGELFF. Combining the CDR3 with reference TRBV19 and TRBJ2-2 gives the whole variable domain DGGITQSPKYLFRKEGQNVTLSCEQNLNHDAMYWYRQDPGQGLRLIYYSQIVNDFQKGDIAEGYSVSREKKESFPLTVTSAQKNPTAFYLCASSLPEAGELFFGEGSRLTVL.

About this clonotype: This may be a read error: a much more frequent sequence differs by one nucleotide. The gene calls are TRBV28 and TRBJ1-1; tentatively, D is TRBD1 (5 bases). Germline V lookup: CDR1 MDHEN, CDR2 SYDVKM. V lost 3 bases and J 9 bases, leaving 20 bases between the germline ends. This CDR3 has 15 amino acids. Here the CDR3 reads CASSFPLGESTKAFF. The CDR3 bases are TGTGCCAGCAGTTTTCCTTTAGGGGAGAGTACTAAAGCTTTCTTT.

This clonotype was counted a few times. This chain links TRBV5-4 with TRBJ2-6, with D possibly being TRBD1 or TRBD2 (5 bases each). V was cut by 9 bases and J by 2 bases, with 24 bases left in between. The CDR3 has 18 residues. Germline V gene sequence: CDR1 SGHNT, CDR2 YYREEE (reference sequence). CDR3 residues: CATLDRQLTRAGANVLTF. CDR3 coding DNA: TGTGCCACCTTGGACCGACAGTTAACGAGGGCTGGGGCCAACGTCCTGACTTTC.

This clonotype appeared many times. The V call is TRBV6-1, the J call TRBJ2-7; D may be TRBD1 or TRBD2 (5 bases each). Between the trimmed V and J ends, which lost 7 bases and 2 bases, there was a span of 12 bases. The germline V gene has CDR1 MNHNS and CDR2 SASEGT. The CDR3 spans 13 residues. The DNA for the CDR3 is TGTGCCAGCACCTGGGACCAACCCTACGAGCAGTACTTC. Protein: CASTWDQPYEQYF.

This clonotype was found many times. At one boundary the junction diverges from the germline segment, which might be a read error. This chain links TRBV20-1 with TRBJ2-1, with TRBD2 as a possible D gene (6 bases). The CDR3 length is 13 residues. Germline assignment: CDR1 DFQATT and CDR2 SNEGSKA (reference sequence). The CDR3 loop reads CSARGASVIEQFF. CDR3 sequence (DNA): TGCAGTGCCAGAGGGGCTAGCGTCATTGAGCAGTTCTTC.

About this clonotype: Germline and junction disagree at one end, which may indicate a read error. The chain combines TRBV13 with TRBJ1-1, with D maybe TRBD1 (6 bases). Germline V lookup: CDR1 PRHDT, CDR2 FYEKMQ (reference sequence). This CDR3 region has 15 residues. CDR3 bases: TGTGTCAGCAGCCCCTCGGAGGGGGGCTACACTGAAGCTTTCTTT. It specifies CVSSPSEGGYTEAFF.

The chain uses TRBV11-2 and TRBJ2-2; D possibly corresponds to TRBD2 (6 bases). The germline V and J ends were trimmed by 9 bases and 3 bases, with 23 bases remaining between them. The CDR3 contains 17 residues. Germline V lookup: CDR1 SGHAT, CDR2 FQNNGV. In DNA, the CDR3 is TGTGCCAGTCGCGATCGCTACCGGGACTCTTACACCGGGGAGCTGTTTTTT. Its protein product is CASRDRYRDSYTGELFF.

This clonotype was detected many times. This chain joins TRBV7-9 and TRBJ2-4; D unclear. Germline assignment: CDR1 SEHNR and CDR2 FQNEAQ (reference sequence). The germline V and J ends were trimmed by 0 bases and 10 bases, with 25 bases remaining between them. The CDR3 has 18 amino acids. CDR3 residues: CASSLALETRRIKPIQYF. CDR3 in DNA: TGTGCCAGCAGCTTAGCGCTTGAGACACGACGAATCAAACCTATTCAGTACTTC. The full variable domain, in which reference TRBV7-9 and TRBJ2-4 provide the parts outside the CDR3, is DTGVSQNPRHKITKRGQNVTFRCDPISEHNRLYWYRQTLGQGPEFLTYFQNEAQLEKSRLLSDRFSAERPKGSFSTLEIQRTEQGDSAMYLCASSLALETRRIKPIQYFGAGTRLSVL.

This chain uses TRBV27 with TRBJ2-7; TRBD2 matches at 8 bases. With V trimmed by 1 base and J by 2 bases, 4 bases remained unmatched. This CDR3 contains 15 residues. In germline, CDR1 is MNHEY, CDR2 SMNVEV (reference sequence). CDR3 region: CASSLWGSGTYEQYF. CDR3 nucleotide sequence: TGTGCCAGCAGTTTATGGGGTAGCGGGACCTACGAGCAGTACTTC.

This clonotype was found many times. The chain carries TRBV6-6 and TRBJ2-7; 9 bases line up with TRBD1. Germline V gene data show CDR1 as MNHNY and CDR2 as SVGAGI (reference sequence). The CDR3 totals 15 residues. The trim removed 6 bases at V and 2 bases at J, leaving 8 bases unmatched. For the CDR3, the DNA is TGTGCCAGCAGCACTACAGGGGGCAGTACCTACGAGCAGTACTTC. This sequence encodes CASSTTGGSTYEQYF.

For this clonotype: This sequence may be a read error, since a much larger clone differs from it by one base. The genes are TRBV29-1 and TRBJ2-2; D gene uncertain. The CDR3 loop spans 10 amino acids. The germline V and J ends were trimmed by 4 bases and 6 bases, with 3 bases remaining between them. Per germline, CDR1 SQVTM and CDR2 ANQGSEA. As DNA, the CDR3 is TGCAGCGTTGGAGCCGGGGAGCTGTTTTTT. It yields the protein CSVGAGELFF.

This clonotype was counted at least ten times. V is TRBV11-2 and J is TRBJ2-1, with D possibly being TRBD2 (6 bases). CDR3 length: 16 residues. Germline V gene data show CDR1 as SGHAT and CDR2 as FQNNGV. The ends were cut back, 0 bases at V and 8 bases at J, with 17 bases in the middle. DNA for the CDR3: TGTGCCAGCAGCTTAGAGGCCGGGAGAACGACCCATGAGCAGTTCTTC. It specifies CASSLEAGRTTHEQFF.

J is TRBJ1-1 and V is TRBV7-9; D is perhaps TRBD1 (6 bases). V shed 2 bases and J shed 5 bases, with 15 bases lying between them. This CDR3 region has 15 residues. Germline CDR1 is SEHNR and CDR2 is FQNEAQ (reference sequence). DNA for the CDR3: TGTGCCAGCAGCTTATCTTGGGGGGCCCGGACTGAAGCTTTCTTT. Residues: CASSLSWGARTEAFF.

This clonotype was seen a few times. At one end, the junction sequence differs from germline, possibly due to a read error. The chain carries TRBV6-2 or TRBV6-3 and TRBJ2-3; 7 bases are shared with TRBD2. CDR3 length equals 15 residues. Looked up from germline, CDR1 is MNHEY and CDR2 is SVGEGT. For the CDR3, the DNA is TGTGCCAGCAGTCAACTAGCGCCTAGCACAGATACGCGGTATTTT. The encoded protein is CASSQLAPSTDTRYF.

Many counts were recorded for this clonotype. CDR3: CASSQGPGGSEAFF. The CDR3 DNA follows: TGTGCCAGCAGCCAAGGACCCGGAGGGTCTGAAGCTTTCTTT. The chain combines TRBV4-2 with TRBJ1-1; the D is unclear. There are 14 residues in the CDR3. Trimming cost V 1 base and J 6 bases, with 12 bases left between them. CDR1 is LGHNA, CDR2 YNFKEQ, per germline.

Worth noting for this clonotype: This clone may be a read error of a much larger clone one base away. This rearrangement joins TRBV11-2 to TRBJ2-7, with no clear D. Germline V gene sequence: CDR1 SGHAT, CDR2 FQNNGV. Trimming took off 4 bases at V and 7 bases at J, with 11 bases between the two ends. CDR3 length equals 12 residues. DNA of the CDR3: TGTGCCAGCAGCTCCCTCACTGGGGAGCAGTACTTC. As protein: CASSSLTGEQYF.

This clonotype was counted at least ten times. The rearrangement uses TRBV19 and TRBJ2-1; the D gene is possibly TRBD1 (5 bases). Germline V gene data show CDR1 as LNHDA and CDR2 as SQIVND (reference sequence). The CDR3 is 14 residues long. With 5 bases removed from V and 2 bases from J, the gap between germline ends came to 10 bases. DNA for the CDR3: TGTGCCAGTAGTCTCAGGACAACCTACAATGAGCAGTTCTTC. Protein product: CASSLRTTYNEQFF.

The table lists this clonotype with many counts. This chain links TRBV27 with TRBJ2-7, with D maybe TRBD2 (6 bases). CDR1 and CDR2 from the germline V gene are MNHEY and SMNVEV (reference sequence). Trimming removed 0 bases from V and 4 bases from J, with 13 bases in between. The CDR3 covers 15 residues. The DNA for the CDR3 is TGTGCCAGCAGTTTATCACTAGCTGGTCTTTACGAGCAGTACTTC. This gives the protein CASSLSLAGLYEQYF.

The table lists this clonotype with many counts. CDR3 DNA sequence: TGTGCCAGCAGTGCCCTCGAACTAAAACAGGGATATGGGCACGAGCAGTACTTC. It is translated as CASSALELKQGYGHEQYF. This chain connects TRBV28 to TRBJ2-7; TRBD1 is a possible D gene (6 bases). The ends were cut back, 5 bases at V and 5 bases at J, with 28 bases in the middle. The CDR3 totals 18 residues. In germline, CDR1 is MDHEN, CDR2 SYDVKM.